The next 16 T cell receptor beta chains were all read from a single sample in a study of cytomegalovirus exposure and HLA in healthy donors. Researchers ran the PCR with 60 Vbeta and 13 Jbeta primers. Measured with immunoSEQ multiplex PCR; TCRdb has only the in-frame clones, and not every one. The sample holds about 150,000 clones; 70% to 90% are singletons and the top ten take 3.5% to 5.5%. Sequenced: PBMCs. All receptors come from a woman in her thirties or forties in good health and CMV-seropositive.

The CDR3 spells CASMDQGQLYGYTF. The CDR3 DNA follows: TGTGCCAGTATGGACCAGGGACAGCTCTATGGCTACACCTTC. The chain combines TRBV19 with TRBJ1-2; 7 positions agree with TRBD1. Germline trimming cut 7 bases from V and 4 bases from J; bases unmatched to any gene: 9. This CDR3 region has 14 residues. In germline, CDR1 is LNHDA, CDR2 SQIVND (reference sequence).

CDR3 coding DNA: TGTGCCACCGGCAGGAAACAAGAGACCCAGTACTTC. Translation: CATGRKQETQYF. This chain joins TRBV6-1 and TRBJ2-5; no definite D call. CDR3 length equals 12 residues. Germline CDR1 is MNHNS and CDR2 is SASEGT. Trimming pared 10 bases from V and 2 bases from J, leaving 11 bases between.

The chain has TRBV2 and TRBJ2-7; a weak D match, TRBD1 (6 bases). The CDR3 is 14 residues long. Trimming removed 2 bases from V and 4 bases from J, with 12 bases in between. The germline gives CDR1 SNHLY, CDR2 FYNNEI. The CDR3 region is CASSENGRGYEQYF. In nucleotides, the CDR3 is TGTGCCAGCAGTGAAAATGGCAGGGGTTACGAGCAGTACTTC.

V and J are TRBV19 and TRBJ2-2; no clear D. There are 12 residues in the CDR3. The ends were cut back, 7 bases at V and 4 bases at J, with 7 bases in the middle. CDR1 and CDR2 from the germline V gene are LNHDA and SQIVND (reference sequence). CDR3 residues: CASTRATGELFF. The CDR3 DNA is TGTGCCAGTACCCGCGCCACCGGGGAGCTGTTTTTT. Complete variable domain (other parts from reference TRBV19 and TRBJ2-2): DGGITQSPKYLFRKEGQNVTLSCEQNLNHDAMYWYRQDPGQGLRLIYYSQIVNDFQKGDIAEGYSVSREKKESFPLTVTSAQKNPTAFYLCASTRATGELFFGEGSRLTVL.

This chain uses TRBV28 with TRBJ1-1; the D is unclear. Trimming took 6 bases from V and 1 from J, leaving 6 bases between them. Per germline, CDR1 MDHEN and CDR2 SYDVKM. The CDR3 extends over 12 amino acids. The CDR3 loop is CASRVENTEAFF. The CDR3 region has the DNA TGTGCCAGCAGAGTAGAGAACACTGAAGCTTTCTTT.

The J gene is TRBJ2-5, the V gene TRBV6-5; D is unclear. The DNA end favors TRBJ2-7, so the J call may be wrong. Germline loops: CDR1 MNHEY, CDR2 SVGAGI. CDR3 length equals 13 residues. The CDR3 sequence is CASNSLKSYEQYF. For the CDR3, the DNA is TGTGCCAGCAACTCGCTTAAATCCTACGAGCAGTACTTC.

The rearrangement links TRBV2 to TRBJ2-1; 8 bases line up with TRBD2. J gave up 4 bases and V 9 bases, and 11 bases lay outside the gene matches. The CDR3 extends over 15 amino acids. Germline assignment: CDR1 SNHLY and CDR2 FYNNEI. In DNA form, the CDR3 reads TGTGCCAGTTCCTTCGTCGGGGGGGGGTACAATGAGCAGTTCTTC. Residues: CASSFVGGGYNEQFF.

V is TRBV7-2 and J is TRBJ2-3, with a tentative D call TRBD2 (6 bases). Trimming pared 3 bases from V and 2 bases from J, leaving 12 bases between. Germline lookup yields CDR1 SGHTA and CDR2 FQGNSA. CDR3 length equals 15 residues. The CDR3 protein is CASSFPGGPTDTQYF. The CDR3 coding sequence is TGTGCCAGCAGCTTCCCCGGGGGACCCACAGATACGCAGTATTTT.

The rearrangement uses TRBV7-8 and TRBJ2-7, with TRBD2 as a possible D gene (5 bases). Germline V gene data show CDR1 as SGHVS and CDR2 as FQNEAQ. This CDR3 comprises 15 residues. V lost 3 bases, J lost 0 bases, and 12 bases lay in between. CDR3: CASSFETGSSYEQYF. Here the CDR3 DNA reads TGTGCCAGCAGCTTCGAGACGGGGAGCTCCTACGAGCAGTACTTC.

This chain joins TRBV5-4 and TRBJ1-2; perhaps TRBD1 as D (6 bases). Germline CDR1 reads SGHNT; CDR2 reads YYREEE (reference sequence). The CDR3 is 20 residues long. Trimming stripped 2 bases from V and 2 bases from J, with 28 bases between. The CDR3 is CASSFGETQGKGRRNYGYTF. The CDR3 DNA sequence: TGTGCCAGCAGCTTCGGGGAAACACAGGGAAAGGGTCGCCGCAACTATGGCTACACCTTC. The full variable domain, rest sourced from reference TRBV5-4 and TRBJ1-2, is ETGVTQSPTHLIKTRGQQVTLRCSSQSGHNTVSWYQQALGQGPQFIFQYYREEENGRGNFPPRFSGLQFPNYSSELNVNALELDDSALYLCASSFGETQGKGRRNYGYTFGSGTRLTVV.

V gene TRBV19 combines with J gene TRBJ1-2; the D is unclear. This CDR3 has 13 residues. V shed 1 base and J shed 8 bases, with 11 bases lying between them. Germline CDR1 and CDR2: LNHDA and SQIVND (reference sequence). CDR3 coding DNA: TGTGCCAGTAGTATAGCTCTTGGGAGGGGCTACACCTTC. Residues: CASSIALGRGYTF.

The chain combines TRBV27 with TRBJ2-2, with a possible D match to TRBD2 (6 bases). This CDR3 is built from 15 residues. Between the trimmed V and J ends, which lost 8 bases and 4 bases, there was a span of 17 bases. The germline gives CDR1 MNHEY, CDR2 SMNVEV (reference sequence). The CDR3 DNA sequence: TGTGCCAGCGGGCGGGGCCGGGGACCCACCGGGGAGCTGTTTTTT. Amino acid sequence: CASGRGRGPTGELFF.

The chain links TRBV7-6 to TRBJ2-1; 7 bases align to TRBD1. The CDR3 contains 15 residues. Germline trimming cut 4 bases from V and 2 bases from J; bases unmatched to any gene: 5. Germline assignment: CDR1 SGHVS and CDR2 FNYEAQ. CDR3 nucleotides: TGTGCCAGCAGCTCGGAGCAGGGGGCCTACAATGAGCAGTTCTTC. This encodes CASSSEQGAYNEQFF.

The chain couples TRBV10-2 to TRBJ2-1; 16 bases are a match to TRBD2. With V trimmed by 6 bases and J by 10 bases, 3 bases remained unmatched. CDR1 WSHSY and CDR2 SAAADI come from the germline V gene. The length of the CDR3 is 14 residues. CDR3 residues: CASRGTSGGGEQFF. The CDR3 DNA follows: TGCGCCAGCAGAGGGACTAGCGGGGGGGGCGAGCAGTTCTTC.

The chain joins TRBV29-1 to TRBJ1-4; no reliable D call. Looked up from germline, CDR1 is SQVTM and CDR2 is ANQGSEA. V shed 8 bases and J shed 2 bases, with 6 bases lying between them. The CDR3 consists of 11 residues. The CDR3 protein is CSTRTNEKLFF. The CDR3, as DNA: TGCAGCACCAGGACTAATGAAAAACTGTTTTTT.

The chain links TRBV7-2 to TRBJ2-5; 9 nucleotides agree with TRBD2. The J call may be incorrect, as the DNA end agrees better with TRBJ2-7. The CDR3 loop spans 18 amino acids. Germline CDR1 is SGHTA and CDR2 is FQGNSA. CDR3 amino acids: CATAARGGGAGGAYEQYF. In nucleotides, the CDR3 is TGTGCCACCGCAGCGAGGGGCGGGGGGGCGGGTGGTGCTTACGAGCAGTACTTC.